This T cell receptor (beta chain) emerged from a study of T cell repertoires in cytomegalovirus infection. The wider study: Public TCR beta signatures marked donors with CMV infection and the matching HLA. Study conclusions and caveats: The cumulative frequency of public TCR beta families distinguished individuals who carried CMV together with the relevant HLA.

The CDR3 totals 15 residues. V dropped 3 bases and J dropped 1 base, with 10 bases sitting between them. Germline CDR1 is MDHEN and CDR2 is SYDVKM. This clonotype was recorded many times. Its antigen is unknown. TCRdb re-called the reads through MiXCR, storing one row per CDR3 protein. The repertoire includes 150,000 to 200,000 distinct CDR3 sequences, 15% to 20% of them detected once, and roughly 20% sits in the top ten. This sequence joins TRBV28 and TRBJ1-5; maybe TRBD1 (5 bases). The origin of this receptor is a human donor in good health (CMV status not recorded). Some clones in this sample may be carry-over from other donors' samples. The material sequenced was CD8+ T cells from PBMCs. This CDR3 is CASSFSGISNQPQHF. CDR3 coding DNA: TGTGCCAGCAGTTTCTCAGGGATCAGCAATCAGCCCCAGCATTTT.